The 21 T cell receptor beta chains in this list originate from one sample, sequenced in a study of OX40 agonist ivuxolimab in advanced cancers. Some clones are missing from TCRdb's copy, which holds only in-frame ones; the method was immunoSEQ multiplex PCR. The repertoire holds fewer than 100,000 clones, with about four fifths as singletons. Sequenced here: CD4+ or CD8+ T cells sorted from blood, sampled in a trial of the OX40 agonist ivuxolimab. These receptors all stem from an adult with an advanced solid tumor such as melanoma, head and neck, liver or kidney cancer.

This rearrangement joins TRBV6-1 to TRBJ1-1; possibly TRBD1 for D (6 bases). V was shortened by 6 bases and J by 1 base, with 9 bases between the two germline ends. CDR1 is MNHNS, CDR2 SASEGT, per germline. The CDR3 runs 13 residues. CDR3 sequence (DNA): TGTGCCAGCAGGACAGGAACGAACACTGAAGCTTTCTTT. This gives the protein CASRTGTNTEAFF.

This clone was observed a handful of times. The chain uses TRBV6-1 and TRBJ1-5; a weak D match, TRBD1 (5 bases). The germline CDR1 and CDR2 sequences are MNHNS and SASEGT. The V and J ends lost 4 bases and 0 bases respectively, with 16 bases between them. CDR3 length equals 17 residues. CDR3 coding DNA: TGTGCCAGCAGTGCGCTCCCCCAGGGAATTAGCAATCAGCCCCAGCATTTT. It codes for CASSALPQGISNQPQHF.

This chain links TRBV30 with TRBJ1-6, with 10 bases matching TRBD1. The CDR3 is 14 amino acids. The J segment lost 9 bases and the V segment lost 2 bases, leaving 4 bases of the junction unmatched. Per the germline V gene, CDR1 is GTSNPN and CDR2 is SVGIG (reference sequence). This chain's CDR3 is CAWSRTGGSSPLHF. Here the CDR3 DNA reads TGTGCCTGGAGTCGGACAGGGGGTAGTTCACCCCTCCACTTT.

The chain is built from TRBV19 and TRBJ1-1, with TRBD1 identical over 8 bases. The V gene end was trimmed by 5 bases and the J gene end by 0 bases; junction bases not matched to a gene: 11. The CDR3 sequence is 17 residues long. The germline CDR1 and CDR2 sequences are LNHDA and SQIVND (reference sequence). CDR3 sequence reads: CASSVGTGFDLNTEAFF. The CDR3 DNA is TGTGCCAGTAGTGTAGGGACAGGATTCGATCTGAACACTGAAGCTTTCTTT.

This chain uses TRBV7-3 with TRBJ1-1; 9 nucleotides line up with TRBD1. The junction had 7 bases not matched to a gene; V was cut back by 2 bases and J by 3 bases. Germline V gene sequence: CDR1 SGHTA, CDR2 FQGTGA. This CDR3 has 16 residues. CDR3 sequence: CASSLGDRVGYTEAFF. CDR3 in DNA: TGTGCCAGCAGCTTAGGGGACAGGGTAGGATACACTGAAGCTTTCTTT.

This clone was observed once. V and J are TRBV5-1 and TRBJ2-5; D unclear. The CDR3 loop spans 13 amino acids. Germline V gives CDR1 SGHRS, CDR2 YFSETQ. Between the trimmed V and J ends, which lost 2 bases and 2 bases, there was a span of 7 bases. The CDR3 protein is CASSLADQETQYF. The CDR3 region has the DNA TGCGCCAGCAGCTTAGCCGATCAAGAGACCCAGTACTTC. The full variable domain, rest sourced from reference TRBV5-1 and TRBJ2-5, is KAGVTQTPRYLIKTRGQQVTLSCSPISGHRSVSWYQQTPGQGLQFLFEYFSETQRNKGNFPGRFSGRQFSNSRSEMNVSTLELGDSALYLCASSLADQETQYFGPGTRLLVL.

The chain recombines TRBV29-1 with TRBJ2-2; possibly TRBD1 or TRBD2 for D (5 bases each). The CDR3 sequence is 16 residues long. Germline lookup yields CDR1 SQVTM and CDR2 ANQGSEA. V lost 5 bases and J 1 base, leaving 17 bases between the germline ends. As DNA, the CDR3 is TGCAGCGTTCGATTCGGGACGGCTGTGAACACCGGGGAGCTGTTTTTT. Its protein product is CSVRFGTAVNTGELFF.

V gene TRBV5-6 combines with J gene TRBJ2-1, with 8 bases fitting TRBD1. This CDR3 is built from 15 residues. V lost 3 bases to trimming and J lost 0 bases; unmatched junction nucleotides: 2. Germline V gene sequence: CDR1 SGHDT, CDR2 YYEEEE. The DNA of the CDR3 is TGTGCCAGCAGCTGGACAGGGAGCTCCTACAATGAGCAGTTCTTC. Translation gives CASSWTGSSYNEQFF.

The J gene is TRBJ1-4, the V gene TRBV29-1; no clear D gene. CDR1 and CDR2 (germline): SQVTM, ANQGSEA. Trimming stripped 6 bases from V and 13 bases from J, with 18 bases between. CDR3 length equals 12 residues. This CDR3 reads CSVNMFGIGLFF. Written as DNA, the CDR3 is TGCAGCGTCAATATGTTCGGGATTGGACTGTTTTTT.

This clone was found a few times. The V call is TRBV28, the J call TRBJ2-5, with a tentative D call TRBD2 (5 bases). The CDR3 is 14 amino acids. Germline values: CDR1 MDHEN, CDR2 SYDVKM. Trimming removed 6 bases at V and 7 bases at J, with 18 bases between. The CDR3 loop is CASSPPRATGTQYF. The CDR3 region has the DNA TGTGCCAGCAGCCCCCCGCGGGCCACGGGGACCCAGTACTTC.

The chain is built from TRBV28 and TRBJ1-1, with D tentatively TRBD1 (6 bases). V lost 2 bases, J lost 11 bases, and 15 bases lay in between. This CDR3 comprises 13 residues. CDR1 is MDHEN and CDR2 is SYDVKM in the germline V gene. CDR3 amino acids: CASSLVWGRVAFF. The CDR3 DNA reads TGTGCCAGCAGTTTAGTGTGGGGGCGCGTGGCTTTCTTT.

This chain uses TRBV7-9 with TRBJ2-1; D possibly corresponds to TRBD2 (5 bases). V was cut by 5 bases and J by 8 bases, with 13 bases left in between. This CDR3 has 13 amino acids. Germline CDR1 is SEHNR and CDR2 is FQNEAQ (reference sequence). Written as DNA, the CDR3 is TGTGCCAGCAGCCCGAGAGGGATCGATGAGCAGTTCTTC. This codes for CASSPRGIDEQFF.

CDR3 DNA: TGTGCCAGCAGCCCATACAGGGAACATCAGCCCCAGCATTTT. This gives the protein CASSPYREHQPQHF. The rearrangement links TRBV4-2 to TRBJ1-5; maybe TRBD1 (6 bases). From germline, CDR1 is LGHNA and CDR2 YNFKEQ. The CDR3 extends over 14 amino acids. V lost 4 bases to trimming and J lost 5 bases, with 12 bases between them.

The gene calls are TRBV23-1 and TRBJ2-7; D gene unclear. TRBV23-1 is designated an ORF whose function remains uncertain. The V and J ends lost 0 bases and 5 bases respectively, with 5 bases between them. There are 12 residues in the CDR3. The CDR3 bases are TGCGCCAGCAGTCAATCTTGCGACGAGCAGTACTTC. Amino acid sequence: CASSQSCDEQYF.

This chain joins TRBV28 and TRBJ2-7, with D maybe TRBD2 (6 bases). Germline values: CDR1 MDHEN, CDR2 SYDVKM. Between the trimmed V and J ends, which lost 3 bases and 3 bases, there was a span of 9 bases. The CDR3 runs 13 residues. CDR3 loop: CASSLLGSYEQYF. The CDR3 nucleotides are TGTGCCAGCAGTTTGCTCGGGAGCTACGAGCAGTACTTC.

The rearrangement uses TRBV21-1 and TRBJ2-3; the D call of TRBD2 is as the table states it, not checked on the DNA. TRBV21-1 is a pseudogene segment. This CDR3 has 21 amino acids. CDR3 nucleotide sequence: TGTGCCAGCATCACGCCCAAAAAAGCAAAACCCCGTCTACGTTCCACAGATACGCAGTATTTT. Translation: CASITPKKAKPRLRSTDTQYF.

V usage is TRBV19 and J usage is TRBJ1-4; 7 positions agree with TRBD1. The CDR3 contains 14 residues. V was pared by 6 bases and J by 4 bases, with 5 bases of the junction left unmatched. Germline-derived CDR1 and CDR2 are LNHDA and SQIVND (reference sequence). This CDR3 reads CASRPGQLNEKLFF. For the CDR3, the DNA is TGTGCCAGTAGGCCGGGACAGCTTAATGAAAAACTGTTTTTT.

This clone showed up just once. The gene calls are TRBV25-1 and TRBJ1-4, with 8 positions matching TRBD1. CDR1 and CDR2 from the germline V gene are MGHDK and SYGVNS. Unmatched junction bases numbered 11, after V lost 3 bases and J lost 11 bases. The CDR3 is made up of 15 amino acids. The CDR3 coding sequence is TGTGCCAGCAGTGAGGGACAGGTTTCTTCATCCAAACTGTTTTTT. Protein product: CASSEGQVSSSKLFF.

The CDR3 DNA sequence: TGTGCCAGCAGTGAAGCGCGGGGAGGGAACACTGAAGCTTTCTTT. It yields the protein CASSEARGGNTEAFF. This sequence joins TRBV2 and TRBJ1-1; D unclear. Trimming stripped 0 bases from V and 1 base from J, with 9 bases between. The germline gives CDR1 SNHLY, CDR2 FYNNEI. CDR3 length equals 15 residues.

The genes are TRBV2 and TRBJ1-1; 8 bases are a match to TRBD1. The CDR3 is 12 amino acids. Per germline, CDR1 SNHLY and CDR2 FYNNEI. After removal of 9 bases from V and 5 bases from J, the junction contained 5 bases not matched to a gene. CDR3 residues: CARQGDRTEAFF. CDR3 nucleotides: TGTGCCAGACAGGGGGATAGGACTGAAGCTTTCTTT.

The rearrangement uses TRBV28 and TRBJ2-5; the D gene could be TRBD1 or TRBD2 (6 bases each). The V gene's germline CDR1 is MDHEN and CDR2 SYDVKM. The CDR3 extends over 15 amino acids. The V end was cut by 2 bases, the J end by 1 base, with 11 bases between. CDR3 loop: CASSLGGGRQETQYF. CDR3 sequence (DNA): TGTGCCAGCAGTTTAGGAGGGGGGCGCCAAGAGACCCAGTACTTC.